The following is a T cell receptor (beta chain) sequence with its context. The data derive from a study of Ad26.COV2.S vaccination and SARS-CoV-2 variants. On the study more broadly: Enrollment placed the donor in the COV1001 Ad26.COV2.S trial arm.

This CDR3 region has 15 residues. Germline V gives CDR1 SGHTA, CDR2 FQGNSA. V was pared by 4 bases and J by 5 bases, with 17 bases between. Repertoires were generated with immunoSEQ multiplex PCR, while TCRdb's copy carries only in-frame clones and drops some. The table lists more than 300,000 clones, about 85% of them singletons. The treatment is: roughly 18 received Ad26.COV2.S at low or high dose, single or two shots; roughly five received placebo; per-sample allocation not given. The study sampled participants on day 63 after the first vaccine or placebo injection. Expression of Wuhan-strain SARS-CoV-2 spike came from the Ad26 vector that formed the vaccine.

Sample: peripheral blood, taken in a trial of Ad26.COV2.S vaccine versus placebo. This TCR derives from a person between 18 and 60 years old who received the Ad26.COV2.S COVID-19 vaccine or a placebo. The rearrangement uses TRBV7-2 and TRBJ1-1; perhaps TRBD1 as D (6 bases). CDR3 in amino acids: CASSSYRVMRTEAFF. The CDR3 bases are TGTGCCAGCAGCTCATACAGGGTGATGCGGACTGAAGCTTTCTTT.